The 6 T cell receptor beta chains below all came from one sample that was sequenced in a study of shared clonotypes between healthy human individuals. Naive CD8 isolation took CD45RO-negative cells positively selected for CCR7 and excluded terminally differentiated effector memory CD45RA+ cells. Assay: immunoSEQ multiplex PCR; the TCRdb copy retains only in-frame clones and omits some. The table has approximately 720,000 clones, 92% seen once; the top ten hold approximately 24%. The sample consisted of naive CD8+ T cells sorted from blood. These receptors came from a man in his thirties or forties in good health.

V usage is TRBV13 and J usage is TRBJ1-4, with 7 nucleotides matching TRBD1. CDR1 and CDR2 from the germline V gene are PRHDT and FYEKMQ (reference sequence). V was clipped by 1 base and J by 5 bases; unmatched bases: 7. There are 16 residues in the CDR3. The CDR3 DNA is TGTGCCAGCAGCTTAGTAGGGGGCCAGAGGAATGAAAAACTGTTTTTT. Translation: CASSLVGGQRNEKLFF.

This clone was observed a handful of times. The V call is TRBV18, the J call TRBJ2-3; no clear D. V lost 2 bases, J lost 2 bases, and 11 bases lay in between. CDR1 KGHSH and CDR2 LQKENI come from the germline V gene. This CDR3 is built from 15 residues. CDR3 sequence reads: CASSPRPRITDTQYF. The CDR3 nucleotides read TGTGCCAGCTCACCAAGACCGCGGATCACAGATACGCAGTATTTT.

V is TRBV7-6 and J is TRBJ2-3; TRBD2 aligns across 7 bases. V gave up 1 base and J gave up 6 bases; unmatched junction bases: 4. This CDR3 region has 14 residues. The germline V gene encodes CDR1 SGHVS and CDR2 FNYEAQ. The CDR3 loop is CASSLGGGKDTQYF. As DNA, the CDR3 is TGTGCCAGCAGCTTAGGGGGGGGGAAGGATACGCAGTATTTT.

This clone was observed once. This chain joins TRBV2 and TRBJ2-2; 8 nucleotides agree with TRBD1. From germline, CDR1 is SNHLY and CDR2 FYNNEI. The CDR3 consists of 12 residues. Trimming at V came to 10 bases and at J to 7 bases, leaving 5 bases not matched to a gene. The CDR3 here is CATQTGDGELFF. CDR3 in DNA: TGTGCCACCCAGACAGGGGACGGGGAGCTGTTTTTT.

This clone was found a few times. The chain recombines TRBV2 with TRBJ2-7; possibly TRBD1 or TRBD2 for D (5 bases each). CDR1 SNHLY and CDR2 FYNNEI come from the germline V gene. V lost 6 bases to trimming and J lost 8 bases, with 8 bases between them. The CDR3 consists of 10 residues. In DNA, the CDR3 is TGTGCCAGCAGCAGGGACCAGCAGTACTTC. It is translated as CASSRDQQYF.

The chain is built from TRBV4-1 and TRBJ1-1, with D possibly TRBD1 on 5 matching bases. Per the germline V gene, CDR1 is MGHRA and CDR2 is YSYEKL. CDR3 size: 13 residues. The V end lost 5 bases, the J end lost 1 base, and 8 bases lay between the germline ends. Here the CDR3 DNA reads TGCGCCAGCAGCTATGACAGGAACACTGAAGCTTTCTTT. Translated, it gives CASSYDRNTEAFF.